This T cell receptor (beta chain) originates from a study of T cell responses to AZD1222 COVID-19 vaccine. Generated by immunoSEQ multiplex PCR, the TCRdb table keeps only in-frame clones and is missing some. In the table there are about 140,000 clones, nearly 90% of which are singletons. This clone was detected many times. Per germline, CDR1 SGHVS and CDR2 FNYEAQ. CDR3 size: 19 residues. The V end was cut by 5 bases, the J end by 1 base, with 26 bases between. The clonotype was recovered from an adult who received the MenACWY meningococcal vaccine as a control. This chain connects TRBV7-6 to TRBJ1-1; tentatively, D is TRBD1 (5 bases). The sequences come from peripheral blood, collected 28 days after the second dose of the MenACWY control vaccine. CDR3 DNA sequence: TGTGCCAGCAGCCCGGGGGGGATGTTGGGGAAGCGTCGGAACACTGAAGCTTTCTTT. Translation gives CASSPGGMLGKRRNTEAFF.